This T cell receptor beta chain was observed in a study of blood T cell repertoires in COVID-19. About the research overall: T cells, B-cell-depleted T cells, or PBMCs supplied cDNA or gDNA.

TCRdb keeps only in-frame clones here, not all; method: immunoSEQ multiplex PCR. The sample shows around 68,000 clones, roughly 81% of them seen only once. CDR3 length equals 15 residues. Germline CDR1 reads LNHDA; CDR2 reads SQIVND (reference sequence). V was shortened by 0 bases and J by 2 bases, with 11 bases between the two germline ends. V usage is TRBV19 and J usage is TRBJ2-7; weak D call: TRBD2 (7 bases). The receptor comes from a human donor in a cohort sampled during active COVID-19. Sequenced material: peripheral blood. Here the CDR3 reads CASSIDAGAPYEQYF. DNA of the CDR3: TGTGCCAGTAGTATAGACGCGGGGGCCCCCTACGAGCAGTACTTC. Using reference TRBV19 and TRBJ2-7 for the parts outside the CDR3, the full variable domain is DGGITQSPKYLFRKEGQNVTLSCEQNLNHDAMYWYRQDPGQGLRLIYYSQIVNDFQKGDIAEGYSVSREKKESFPLTVTSAQKNPTAFYLCASSIDAGAPYEQYFGPGTRLTVT.